This T cell receptor (beta chain) appears in the sequencing data of a study of cytomegalovirus exposure and HLA in healthy donors. Findings and caveats of the study: The authors enumerated roughly 160 TCR beta chains as linked to cytomegalovirus.

There are 19 residues in the CDR3. Trimming cost V 5 bases and J 2 bases, with 22 bases left between them. Germline V gene lookup returns CDR1 MGHRA and CDR2 YSYEKL. The PCR had 60 Vbeta and 13 Jbeta primers. The data were produced by immunoSEQ multiplex PCR, yet TCRdb's version contains in-frame clones alone and is incomplete. The repertoire holds about 120,000 clones, with around 70% as singletons. A word on this clone: As yet, its antigen is unknown.

The source material was PBMCs. V usage is TRBV4-1 and J usage is TRBJ2-6, with D tentatively TRBD1 (6 bases). The clonotype originates from a woman in her forties or fifties in good health and CMV-seropositive. CDR3 loop: CASSYQPGHLRAGANVLTF. CDR3 nucleotide sequence: TGCGCCAGCAGCTACCAACCGGGACATCTGAGGGCTGGGGCCAACGTCCTGACTTTC.